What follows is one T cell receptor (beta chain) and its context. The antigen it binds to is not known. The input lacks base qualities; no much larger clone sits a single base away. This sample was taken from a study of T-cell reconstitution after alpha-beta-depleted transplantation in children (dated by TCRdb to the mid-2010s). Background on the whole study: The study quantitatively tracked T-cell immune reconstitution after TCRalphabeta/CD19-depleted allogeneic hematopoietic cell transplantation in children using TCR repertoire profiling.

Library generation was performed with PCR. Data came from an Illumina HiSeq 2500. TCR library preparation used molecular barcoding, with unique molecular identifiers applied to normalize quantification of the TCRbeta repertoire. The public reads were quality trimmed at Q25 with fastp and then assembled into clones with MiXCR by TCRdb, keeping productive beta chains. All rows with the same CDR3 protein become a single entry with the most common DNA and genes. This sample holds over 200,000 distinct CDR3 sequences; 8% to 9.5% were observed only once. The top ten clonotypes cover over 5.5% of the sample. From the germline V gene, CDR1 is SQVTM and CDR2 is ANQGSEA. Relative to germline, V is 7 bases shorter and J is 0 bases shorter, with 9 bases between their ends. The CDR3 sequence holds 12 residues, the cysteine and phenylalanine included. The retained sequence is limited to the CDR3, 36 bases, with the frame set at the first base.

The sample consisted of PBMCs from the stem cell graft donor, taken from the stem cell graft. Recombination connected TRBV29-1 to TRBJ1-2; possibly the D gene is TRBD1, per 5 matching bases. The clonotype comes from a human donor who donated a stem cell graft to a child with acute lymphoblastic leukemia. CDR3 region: CSARGANYGYTF. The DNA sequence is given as TGCAGCGCCCGGGGCGCTAACTATGGCTACACCTTC. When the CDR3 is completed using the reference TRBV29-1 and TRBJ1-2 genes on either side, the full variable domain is SAVISQKPSRDICQRGTSLTIQCQVDSQVTMMFWYRQQPGQSLTLIATANQGSEATYESGFVIDKFPISRPNLTFSTLTVSNMSPEDSSIYLCSARGANYGYTFGSGTRLTVV.